The entry below describes one T cell receptor beta chain. Its target antigen remains unknown. Base qualities are not at hand, and no much larger clone is one base apart. This sample was taken from a study of OX40 agonist ivuxolimab in advanced cancers. In terms of the full investigation: Ivuxolimab was a fully human IgG2 agonistic monoclonal antibody targeting the costimulatory receptor OX40 (CD134). Intravenous ivuxolimab was administered to patients every 2 weeks at six dose levels: 0.01, 0.1, 0.3, 1.5, 3 and 10 mg/kg. Of the roughly 53 patients in dose escalation, about 20 had hepatocellular carcinoma, about 15 had melanoma, 9 had renal cell carcinoma and 9 had head and neck cancer. A male proportion of around 83% and a mean age of approximately 60 years, ranging from roughly 23 to 79, were recorded for the dose-escalation cohort. Prior anti-PD-1, anti-PD-L1 or anti-CTLA-4 therapy was permitted, and checkpoint inhibitors had been received by roughly 42% of dose-escalation patients. Three dose-escalation patients achieved partial responses, one with hepatocellular carcinoma and two with cutaneous melanoma. The purpose of peripheral TCRbeta sequencing was to test whether ivuxolimab changed TCR sequence diversity and led to clonal T-cell expansion. The paper covers the monotherapy dose-escalation part of the phase I ivuxolimab trial, which included N ≈ 50 patients. On the study overall, not on this receptor specifically: The antigen specificity of the clonally expanded peripheral T cells was not determined. Low levels of normalized T-cell clonal expansion were also shown by some nonresponding patients. At doses of 0.1 to 3.0 mg/kg, clonal expansion of both CD4+ and CD8+ blood T cells was observed from baseline to week 6. On average, CD8+ T cells showed more expanded clones than CD4+ T cells after ivuxolimab. Partial responders in the 0.1-3.0 mg/kg groups had among the lowest normalized peripheral clonal expansion, especially among CD8+ T cells.

For sequencing of the TCRbeta CDR3 region, genomic DNA was extracted from the sorted cells. The immunoSEQ Assay was used to sequence the TCRbeta CDR3 regions. Sourced from immuneACCESS, this table was stored by TCRdb with only in-frame sequences that have V and J called. A share of the clones is absent; for the studies checked, an unresolved V gene accounts for under half, and the remainder has no known explanation. For this sample the table gives 28,000 or so clones, of which more than 75% were detected only once. Roughly a quarter of the sample comes from the top ten. V loses 5 bases at its end and J loses 4 bases; junction bases beyond the gene matches: 11. The CDR3 covers 16 residues, taking in both the cysteine and the phenylalanine. Only CDR3 DNA remains: 48 bases, in frame from the first base. From the germline V gene (reference sequence), CDR1 is MNHEY and CDR2 is SMNVEV. The trial excluded patients who had a history of autoimmune disease or who were on systemic immunosuppression. Peripheral blood for TCR sequencing was collected from all dose cohorts at baseline, on cycle 4 day 1, and on cycle 7 day 1. Samples came from an open-label, multicenter, first-in-human phase I dose-escalation trial of ivuxolimab. Adults with locally advanced or metastatic melanoma, renal cell, hepatocellular, or head and neck squamous cell carcinoma were enrolled in the trial. CD4+ and CD8+ T cells were sorted separately from peripheral blood before TCR sequencing.

The chain is made from TRBV27 and TRBJ1-2; TRBD1 fits 9 bases in the junction. The source of this sequence is an adult with an advanced solid tumor such as melanoma, head and neck, liver or kidney cancer. Sequenced here: CD4+ or CD8+ T cells sorted from blood, sampled in a trial of the OX40 agonist ivuxolimab. Read as DNA, the sequence is TGTGCCAGCAGTATCACCGGGACAGGGTCCCCCTATGGCTACACCTTC. This translates into CASSITGTGSPYGYTF.